This T cell receptor (beta chain) stems from a study of shared clonotypes between healthy human individuals. The CDR3 is 15 amino acids. The assay was immunoSEQ multiplex PCR, and TCRdb's table has in-frame clones only and misses some. The data contain approximately 1,500,000 clones, roughly 96% of them seen just once; the ten biggest clones take up roughly 1.1%. Sequencing input: naive CD4+ T cells sorted from blood. Noted subset: CD45RA+ positively selected. The chain recombines TRBV21-1 with TRBJ2-1; the table's D call, TRBD2, was not checked against the DNA. TRBV21-1 is tagged as a pseudogene. The sequence was obtained from a man between 25 and 39 years old in good health. DNA for the CDR3: TGTGCCAGCGGGGGGATAGCGGGAATAAGGAATGAGCAGTTCTTC. Its protein product is CASGGIAGIRNEQFF.